The 16 T cell receptor beta chains in this list originate from one sample, sequenced in a study of cytomegalovirus exposure and HLA in healthy donors. Vbeta (60) and Jbeta (13) primers were used in the PCR. Libraries were prepared by immunoSEQ multiplex PCR; TCRdb keeps only in-frame clonotypes and omits some of them. The sample contains about 59,000 clones, roughly four fifths of which appear only once. The sequenced sample consisted of PBMCs. All receptors derive from a human donor in good health.

V gene TRBV7-2 combines with J gene TRBJ2-7; 9 bases fit TRBD1. Germline CDR1 and CDR2: SGHTA and FQGNSA. The CDR3 loop spans 14 amino acids. V lost 5 bases and J lost 6; bases outside the gene matches: 8. In DNA, the CDR3 is TGTGCCAGCAGCCCAAGACAGGGGGGGATCGAGCAGTACTTC. It specifies CASSPRQGGIEQYF. Based on the CDR3 plus reference TRBV7-2 and TRBJ2-7, the full variable domain is GAGVSQSPSNKVTEKGKDVELRCDPISGHTALYWYRQSLGQGLEFLIYFQGNSAPDKSGLPSDRFSAERTGGSVSTLTIQRTQQEDSAVYLCASSPRQGGIEQYFGPGTRLTVT.

In its sample, this clone was seen a few times. The V call is TRBV11-2, the J call TRBJ1-1; 10 bases are shared with TRBD1. Trimming cost V 6 bases and J 11 bases; bases outside gene matches: 15. This CDR3 has 15 amino acids. Germline lookup yields CDR1 SGHAT and CDR2 FQNNGV. The CDR3 here is CASRPTPGQGPRAFF. The CDR3 DNA follows: TGTGCCAGCAGACCCACCCCGGGACAGGGGCCAAGGGCTTTCTTT.

The J gene is TRBJ1-4, the V gene TRBV2; a weak D match, TRBD1 (6 bases). Looked up from germline, CDR1 is SNHLY and CDR2 is FYNNEI. Trimming pared 8 bases from V and 4 bases from J, leaving 14 bases between. The CDR3 contains 14 residues. As DNA, the CDR3 is TGTGCCAGCCAAGGCGGGGGACATAATGAAAAACTGTTTTTT. Its protein product is CASQGGGHNEKLFF.

Comments on this clone: One end of the junction fails to match germline, which may point to a read error. The sample has other DNA sequences that encode this CDR3 too. The chain couples TRBV11-3 to TRBJ2-7; 12 bases fit TRBD1. Germline CDR1 is SGHNT and CDR2 is YENEEA. The CDR3 contains 14 residues. CDR3 bases: TGTGCCAGCAGCTTGGGGACAGGGGGCGCCGAGCAGTATTTC. Amino acid sequence: CASSLGTGGAEQYF.

This clone was recorded once. This sequence joins TRBV19 and TRBJ2-3; maybe TRBD1 (7 bases). Trimming took 5 bases from V and 2 from J, leaving 17 bases between them. The CDR3 has 16 amino acids. The germline V gene encodes CDR1 LNHDA and CDR2 SQIVND (reference sequence). CDR3 in amino acids: CASSPQGGGLTDTQYF. DNA of the CDR3: TGTGCCAGTAGTCCCCAGGGGGGCGGCCTCACAGATACGCAGTATTTT.

This sequence joins TRBV7-9 and TRBJ2-1; 9 bases align to TRBD2. Trimming at V came to 7 bases and at J to 4 bases, leaving 8 bases not matched to a gene. The length of the CDR3 is 15 residues. Germline CDR1 and CDR2: SEHNR and FQNEAQ (reference sequence). DNA of the CDR3: TGTGCCAGCACCCCCCGGGCGGGAGGGTACAATGAGCAGTTCTTC. It yields the protein CASTPRAGGYNEQFF.

The J gene is TRBJ2-3, the V gene TRBV7-2; TRBD2 agrees at 10 bases. Germline trimming cut 5 bases from V and 8 bases from J; bases unmatched to any gene: 13. Germline V gives CDR1 SGHTA, CDR2 FQGNSA. The CDR3 consists of 16 residues. This CDR3 reads CASSATSGRAGGTQYF. In nucleotides, the CDR3 is TGTGCCAGCAGCGCAACGAGCGGGAGGGCCGGGGGTACGCAGTATTTT.

The CDR3 region is CASSITHAENIQYF. The CDR3, as DNA: TGTGCCAGTAGCATCACACACGCCGAAAACATTCAGTACTTC. V and J are TRBV19 and TRBJ2-4; D gene unclear. The CDR3 totals 14 residues. The germline V gene encodes CDR1 LNHDA and CDR2 SQIVND (reference sequence). Trimming removed 6 bases from V and 5 bases from J, with 14 bases in between. Combining the CDR3 with reference TRBV19 and TRBJ2-4 gives the whole variable domain DGGITQSPKYLFRKEGQNVTLSCEQNLNHDAMYWYRQDPGQGLRLIYYSQIVNDFQKGDIAEGYSVSREKKESFPLTVTSAQKNPTAFYLCASSITHAENIQYFGAGTRLSVL.

The V call is TRBV29-1, the J call TRBJ1-1; D possibly corresponds to TRBD1 (6 bases). Trimming stripped 3 bases from V and 7 bases from J, with 12 bases between. Germline CDR1 reads SQVTM; CDR2 reads ANQGSEA. The CDR3 is 12 residues long. The CDR3 DNA reads TGCAGCGTTGACAGGGGAGTGGGTGAAGCTTTCTTT. It is translated as CSVDRGVGEAFF.

The chain links TRBV30 to TRBJ1-6; weak D call: TRBD1 (6 bases). There are 15 residues in the CDR3. Germline-derived CDR1 and CDR2 are GTSNPN and SVGIG (reference sequence). The germline V and J ends were trimmed by 4 bases and 3 bases, with 13 bases remaining between them. The CDR3: CAWKLGAYYNSPLHF. DNA of the CDR3: TGTGCCTGGAAACTGGGGGCCTACTATAATTCACCCCTCCACTTT.

This clone occurred once. This chain joins TRBV30 and TRBJ1-2; TRBD1 agrees at 7 bases. V was clipped by 3 bases and J by 6 bases; unmatched bases: 16. CDR1 is GTSNPN, CDR2 SVGIG, per germline (reference sequence). There are 16 residues in the CDR3. CDR3 in amino acids: CAWSRTGVTMWHGYTF. The CDR3 DNA follows: TGTGCCTGGAGCAGAACAGGGGTAACTATGTGGCATGGCTACACCTTC.

The chain carries TRBV5-6 and TRBJ2-1; TRBD1 aligns across 7 bases. The CDR3 totals 15 residues. J was trimmed by 7 bases and V by 4 bases; bases with no gene match: 11. Germline V gene data show CDR1 as SGHDT and CDR2 as YYEEEE. Written as DNA, the CDR3 is TGTGCCAGCAGCCAAGGACAGGTGCCGCTAAATGAGCAGTTCTTC. The encoded protein is CASSQGQVPLNEQFF.

This chain links TRBV19 with TRBJ1-1, with TRBD1 identical over 7 bases. The CDR3 is made up of 15 amino acids. The germline V gene encodes CDR1 LNHDA and CDR2 SQIVND (reference sequence). V dropped 5 bases and J dropped 5; count of bases not matched to a gene: 11. The chain's CDR3 is CASSLTGQTRTEAFF. The CDR3 bases are TGTGCCAGTAGTCTGACGGGACAGACCAGGACTGAAGCTTTCTTT.

The chain has TRBV30 and TRBJ2-4; 7 positions agree with TRBD1. The germline gives CDR1 GTSNPN, CDR2 SVGIG (reference sequence). The CDR3 totals 15 residues. V lost 7 bases and J lost 0; bases outside the gene matches: 9. The CDR3 sequence is CALLQGPLAKNIQYF. As DNA, the CDR3 is TGTGCCTTACTACAGGGGCCCTTAGCCAAAAACATTCAGTACTTC.

The rearrangement joins TRBV9 to TRBJ2-5, with 10 nucleotides matching TRBD2. The CDR3 consists of 17 residues. CDR1 and CDR2 from the germline V gene are SGDLS and YYNGEE. The V segment lost 0 bases and the J segment 4 bases; nucleotides outside the gene matches: 9. The CDR3 nucleotides read TGTGCCAGCAGCGTAGGTCCCAGCGGGGGGGGTTTAGAGACCCAGTACTTC. The encoded protein is CASSVGPSGGGLETQYF.

The V gene is TRBV2, the J gene TRBJ1-1; possible D gene TRBD1, 6 bases. Germline loops: CDR1 SNHLY, CDR2 FYNNEI. There are 14 residues in the CDR3. The V end lost 3 bases, the J end lost 5 bases, and 13 bases lay between the germline ends. The CDR3 loop is CASSDWGRGTEAFF. DNA for the CDR3: TGTGCCAGCAGTGACTGGGGGCGAGGTACTGAAGCTTTCTTT.